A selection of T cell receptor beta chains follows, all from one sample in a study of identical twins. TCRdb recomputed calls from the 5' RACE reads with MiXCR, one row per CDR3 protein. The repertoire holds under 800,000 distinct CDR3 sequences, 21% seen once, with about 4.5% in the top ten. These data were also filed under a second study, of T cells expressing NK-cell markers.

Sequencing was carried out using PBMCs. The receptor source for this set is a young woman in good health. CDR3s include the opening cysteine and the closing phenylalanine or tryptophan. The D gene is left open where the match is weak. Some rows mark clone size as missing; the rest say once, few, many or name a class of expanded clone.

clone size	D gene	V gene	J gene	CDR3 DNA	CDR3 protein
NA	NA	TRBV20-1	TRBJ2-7	TGCAGTGCTAGGCCCCAGGACCTACAATCCTACGAGCAGTACTTC	CSARPQDLQSYEQYF
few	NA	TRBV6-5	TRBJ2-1	TGTGCCAGCAGTCCCTCGTTGACCCCTGAGCAGTTCTTC	CASSPSLTPEQFF
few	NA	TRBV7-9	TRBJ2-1	TGTGCCAGCACCATTAGGAGCAATGAGCAGTTCTTC	CASTIRSNEQFF
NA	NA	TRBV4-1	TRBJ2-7	TGCGCCAGCAGCCAATTTCACAGTGTCCCCTACGAGCAGTACTTC	CASSQFHSVPYEQYF
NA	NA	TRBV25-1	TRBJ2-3	TGTGCCAGCAGTGAAGACAACACAGATACGCAGTATTTT	CASSEDNTDTQYF
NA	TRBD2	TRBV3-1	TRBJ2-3	TGTGCCAGCAGCCCAAGACTAGCGGGTTGGGGCCCAGATACGCAGTATTTT	CASSPRLAGWGPDTQYF
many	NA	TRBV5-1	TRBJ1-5	TGCGCCAGCAGCCCTGGACTCGAGGGCAATCAGCCCCAGCATTTT	CASSPGLEGNQPQHF
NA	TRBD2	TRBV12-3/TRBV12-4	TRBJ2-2	TGTGCCAGCAGTTTATGGGTAGCGGGAGCCCGGGAGCTGTTTTTT	CASSLWVAGARELFF
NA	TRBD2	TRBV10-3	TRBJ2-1	TGTGCCATCAGCACTCTAGCGGGAGCTCGGAATGAGCAGTTCTTC	CAISTLAGARNEQFF
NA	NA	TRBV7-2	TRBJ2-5	TGTGCCAGCAGCTCTAGCCCCCAAGAGACCCAGTACTTC	CASSSSPQETQYF
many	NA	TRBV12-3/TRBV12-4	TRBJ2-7	TGTGCCAGCAGTTTAGTGCCCGGCACGAACGAGCAGTACTTC	CASSLVPGTNEQYF
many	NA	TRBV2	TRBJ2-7	TGTGCCAGCACTATGGAGGTAGGCTACGAGCAGTACTTC	CASTMEVGYEQYF
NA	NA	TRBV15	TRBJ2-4	TGTGCCACCCGAAGGGAAGCCAAAAACATTCAGTACTTC	CATRREAKNIQYF
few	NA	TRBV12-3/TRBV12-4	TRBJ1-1	TGTGCCAGCAGGCTCATGAGGGGACACCAAGGAGAAGCTTTCTTT	CASRLMRGHQGEAFF
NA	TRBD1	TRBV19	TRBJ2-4	TGTGCCAGTAGTACGGGACAGGTTAGATACATTCAGTACTTC	CASSTGQVRYIQYF
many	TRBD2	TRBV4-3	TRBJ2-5	TGCGCCAGCAGCCCGGGACTAGCGGGAGGTTATCGGGAGACCCAGTACTTC	CASSPGLAGGYRETQYF
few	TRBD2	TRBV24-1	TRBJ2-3	TGTGCCACCAGTGATCCCGGGGGGGGGACCACAGATACGCAGTATTTT	CATSDPGGGTTDTQYF
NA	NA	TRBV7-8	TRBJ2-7	TGTGCCAGCAGCTTAGCCGCGGCAAGTACCTACGAGCAGTACTTC	CASSLAAASTYEQYF
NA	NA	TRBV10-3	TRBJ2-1	TGTGCCATCAGAACGAACACCCACAATGAGCAGTTCTTC	CAIRTNTHNEQFF
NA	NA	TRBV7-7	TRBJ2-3	TGTGCCAGCAGCACCTCGGGGTTTGGAGATACGCAGTATTTT	CASSTSGFGDTQYF
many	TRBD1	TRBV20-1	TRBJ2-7	TGCAGTGCTAGAGATGGGACAGCCTACGAGCAGTACTTC	CSARDGTAYEQYF
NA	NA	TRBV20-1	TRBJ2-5	TGCAGTGCTAGAAACGCACGGAGGGACTGGGAGACCCAGTACTTC	CSARNARRDWETQYF
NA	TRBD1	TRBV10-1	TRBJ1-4	TGCGCCGCTCAGGGACAGATCAATGAAAAACTGTTTTTT	CAAQGQINEKLFF
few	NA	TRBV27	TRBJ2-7	TGTGCCAGCAGTTTCCACGGGGTTGGCTCCTACGAGCAGTACTTC	CASSFHGVGSYEQYF
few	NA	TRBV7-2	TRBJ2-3	TGTGCCAGCAGCTTGGGGGGGGCTATGGCAGATACGCAGTATTTT	CASSLGGAMADTQYF
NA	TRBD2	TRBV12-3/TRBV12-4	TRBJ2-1	TGTGCCAGCAGTTTTATCCTAGCGGGGGGTGAGCAGTTCTTC	CASSFILAGGEQFF